This T cell receptor (beta chain) emerged from a study of T cell repertoires in aging, cancer and after chemotherapy (dated by TCRdb to the late 2010s). As for the study more broadly: The donors fell into six age groups ranging from 30 or younger to 70 or older, and each group had at least three individuals. The complete dataset included approximately 10 million TCR reads. Peripheral blood TCR beta repertoires from healthy donors and cancer patients were profiled to examine immunoaging and T cell reconstitution after chemotherapy. In the hematological group, the paired samples taken before and after chemotherapy came from chronic lymphocytic leukemia patients given fludarabine- or bendamustine-based regimens. Alongside some 96 healthy donors serving as a reference group, the cohort included some 220 cancer patients, of whom roughly 91 had hematological cancers and 124 had solid cancers.

Instead of sorted cells or RNA, genomic DNA extracted from peripheral blood served as the source for amplifying TCR beta rearrangements. Trimmed from V: 0 bases; trimmed from J: 3 bases; junction bases lacking a gene match: 10. Counted from cysteine to phenylalanine, this CDR3 has 17 amino acids. The only DNA kept is the CDR3, 51 bases in frame from the first base. Via the germline V gene (reference sequence), CDR1 is DFQATT and CDR2 SNEGSKA. This clonotype is termed medium-sized (0.01 to 0.1%). The target of this receptor is not known. Base qualities are missing; no much larger clone stands one base away. Using a mixed TRB-A/B primer pool, multiplex touch-down PCR amplified rearranged TRB sequences covering the V, D and J segments. Two consecutive PCR reactions with Phusion HS II polymerase added Illumina adapters and sample indices to the amplicons. Amplicons were gel-purified with the NucleoSpin Gel and PCR Clean-up kit, then checked with Qubit and an Agilent 2100 Bioanalyzer. The libraries were sequenced on an Illumina MiSeq with 600-cycle, single-indexed, paired-end runs. In the source study's methods: Processing of the TRB sequences was carried out with MiXCR versions 2.12 and 3.0.5. Each unique CDR3 nucleotide sequence was treated as one clone, and only productive sequences with two or more reads were kept. Repertoire metrics included Shannon diversity, evenness, clonality (one minus evenness), and alpha-parameterized diversity profiles from alpha 0 to 5. The IGoR algorithm was used to calculate generation probabilities for clones in the paired samples taken before and after chemotherapy. In-frame beta chains were kept once TCRdb had trimmed the public reads at Q25 with fastp and called clones with MiXCR. Identical CDR3 proteins give one entry, which carries the most common genes and DNA. The V and J calls shown here were made by TCRdb, not taken from the authors' results. This sample is represented by around 3,000 distinct CDR3 sequences; 21% of them were singletons. The ten largest clonotypes hold about 40% of the sample.

The investigation overall reported the following: Hematological cancer patients had lymphoid organ infiltration, which may itself impair thymic emigration or peripheral T cell expansion. Compared with age-matched healthy donors, untreated patients with either hematological or solid cancers had significantly lower TCR diversity in the blood along with higher clonality. Declining TCR diversity with age in healthy donors was mainly explained by loss of richness; in cancer patients, loss of evenness also contributed. In both cancer cohorts, median generation probability rose over the chemotherapy interval, which suggests that the repertoire was reconstituted through rebound thymic output. According to the authors, the repertoire data do not permit conclusions about immunological memory after chemotherapy.

Material for sequencing was blood. In this chain, TRBV20-1 is recombined with TRBJ2-1; TRBD2 matches 8 bases in the middle. The source of this sequence is a human donor with a blood cancer. The CDR3 here reads CSARDKGRSGSYNEQFF. The nucleotide sequence reads TGCAGTGCTAGAGATAAGGGCAGGAGCGGGAGCTACAATGAGCAGTTCTTC.